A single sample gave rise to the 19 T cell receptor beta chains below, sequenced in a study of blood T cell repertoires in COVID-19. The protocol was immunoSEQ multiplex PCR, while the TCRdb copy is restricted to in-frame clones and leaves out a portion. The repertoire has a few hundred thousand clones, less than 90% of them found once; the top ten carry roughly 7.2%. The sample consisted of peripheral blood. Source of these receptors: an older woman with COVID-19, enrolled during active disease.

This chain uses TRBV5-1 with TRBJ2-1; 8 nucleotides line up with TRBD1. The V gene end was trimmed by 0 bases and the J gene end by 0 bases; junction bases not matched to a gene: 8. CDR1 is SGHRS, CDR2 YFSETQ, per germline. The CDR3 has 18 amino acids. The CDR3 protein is CASSLAAGQANSYNEQFF. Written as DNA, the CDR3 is TGCGCCAGCAGCTTGGCCGCGGGACAGGCGAACTCCTACAATGAGCAGTTCTTC. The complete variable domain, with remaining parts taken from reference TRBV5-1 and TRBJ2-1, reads KAGVTQTPRYLIKTRGQQVTLSCSPISGHRSVSWYQQTPGQGLQFLFEYFSETQRNKGNFPGRFSGRQFSNSRSEMNVSTLELGDSALYLCASSLAAGQANSYNEQFFGPGTRLTVL.

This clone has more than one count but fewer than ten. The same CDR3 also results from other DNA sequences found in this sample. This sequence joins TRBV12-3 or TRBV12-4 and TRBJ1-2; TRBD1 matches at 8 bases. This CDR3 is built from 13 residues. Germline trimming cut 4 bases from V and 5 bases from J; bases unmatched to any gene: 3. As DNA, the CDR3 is TGTGCCAGCAGTTCGACAGGGGAATATGGCTACACCTTC. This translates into CASSSTGEYGYTF.

DNA for the CDR3: TGTGCCAGCAGCCTTTACAGGGGTAGTTCCGAAAAACTGTTTTTT. Its protein is CASSLYRGSSEKLFF. This chain links TRBV14 with TRBJ1-4, with TRBD1 matching 7 bases. The CDR3 has 15 residues. The germline gives CDR1 SGHDN, CDR2 FVKESK. V dropped 4 bases and J dropped 8; count of bases not matched to a gene: 10.

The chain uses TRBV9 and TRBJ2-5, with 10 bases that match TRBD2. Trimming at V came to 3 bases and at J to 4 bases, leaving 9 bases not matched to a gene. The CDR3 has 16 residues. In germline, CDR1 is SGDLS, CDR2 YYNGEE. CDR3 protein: CASSANLAGGGETQYF. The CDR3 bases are TGTGCCAGCAGCGCTAACTTAGCGGGGGGCGGAGAGACCCAGTACTTC.

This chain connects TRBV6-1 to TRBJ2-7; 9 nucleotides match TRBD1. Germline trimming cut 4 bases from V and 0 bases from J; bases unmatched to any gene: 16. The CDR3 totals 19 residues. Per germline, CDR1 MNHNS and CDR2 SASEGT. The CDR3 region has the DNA TGTGCCAGCAGTGTCCACCCCGTGGCCGGGACAGGGAGCTCCTACGAGCAGTACTTC. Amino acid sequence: CASSVHPVAGTGSSYEQYF.

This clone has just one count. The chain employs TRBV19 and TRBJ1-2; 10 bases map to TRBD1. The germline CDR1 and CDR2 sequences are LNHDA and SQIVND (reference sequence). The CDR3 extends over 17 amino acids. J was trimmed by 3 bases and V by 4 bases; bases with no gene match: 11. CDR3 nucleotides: TGTGCCAGTAGTACCCCGGGACAGGGGTTCTTAGACTATGGCTACACCTTC. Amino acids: CASSTPGQGFLDYGYTF.

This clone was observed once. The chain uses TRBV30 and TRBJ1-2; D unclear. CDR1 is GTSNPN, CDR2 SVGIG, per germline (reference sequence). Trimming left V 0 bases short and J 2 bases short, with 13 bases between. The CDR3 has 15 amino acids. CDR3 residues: CAWSVRALNNYGYTF. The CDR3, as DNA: TGTGCCTGGAGTGTACGAGCGCTAAACAACTATGGCTACACCTTC.

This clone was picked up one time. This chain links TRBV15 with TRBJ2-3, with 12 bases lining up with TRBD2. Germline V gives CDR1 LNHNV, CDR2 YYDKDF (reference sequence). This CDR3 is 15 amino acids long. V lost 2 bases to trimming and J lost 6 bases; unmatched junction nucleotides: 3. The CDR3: CATSRYGLAGDTQYF. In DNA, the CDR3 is TGTGCCACCAGCAGATATGGACTAGCGGGGGATACGCAGTATTTT. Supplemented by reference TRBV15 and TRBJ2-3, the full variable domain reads DAMVIQNPRYQVTQFGKPVTLSCSQTLNHNVMYWYQQKSSQAPKLLFHYYDKDFNNEADTPDNFQSRRPNTSFCFLDIRSPGLGDTAMYLCATSRYGLAGDTQYFGPGTRLTVL.

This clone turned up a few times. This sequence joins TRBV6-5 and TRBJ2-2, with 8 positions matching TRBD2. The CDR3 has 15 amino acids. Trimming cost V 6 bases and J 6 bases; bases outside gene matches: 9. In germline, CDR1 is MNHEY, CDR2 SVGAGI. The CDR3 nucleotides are TGTGCCAGCAGGCAGACTAGCGCGGGTTCCGGGGAGCTGTTTTTT. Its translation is CASRQTSAGSGELFF.

This CDR3 is CASSRGDGNYGYTF. DNA for the CDR3: TGTGCCAGCAGCCGGGGGGACGGCAACTATGGCTACACCTTC. The chain joins TRBV7-3 to TRBJ1-2, with a possible D match to TRBD1 (5 bases). The V and J ends lost 5 bases and 2 bases respectively, with 12 bases between them. The CDR3 runs to 14 residues. Germline CDR1 SGHTA, CDR2 FQGTGA.

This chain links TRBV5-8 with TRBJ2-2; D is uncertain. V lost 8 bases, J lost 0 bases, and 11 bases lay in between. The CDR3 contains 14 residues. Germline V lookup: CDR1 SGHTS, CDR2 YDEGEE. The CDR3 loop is CASTTNANTGELFF. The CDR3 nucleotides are TGTGCCAGTACAACGAACGCGAACACCGGGGAGCTGTTTTTT.

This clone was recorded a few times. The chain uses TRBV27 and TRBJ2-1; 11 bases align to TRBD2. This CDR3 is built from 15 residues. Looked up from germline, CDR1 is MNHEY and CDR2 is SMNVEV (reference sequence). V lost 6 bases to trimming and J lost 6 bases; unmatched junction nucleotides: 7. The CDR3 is CASRFSGGAGNEQFF. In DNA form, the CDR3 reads TGTGCCAGCAGATTTAGCGGGGGGGCTGGCAATGAGCAGTTCTTC.

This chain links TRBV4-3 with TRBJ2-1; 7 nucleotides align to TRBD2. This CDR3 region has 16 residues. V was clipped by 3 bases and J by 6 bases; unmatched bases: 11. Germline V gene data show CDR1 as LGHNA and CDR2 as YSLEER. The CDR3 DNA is TGCGCCAGCAGCCAGGGAGGGGAGGGGAAGCTCAATGAGCAGTTCTTC. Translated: CASSQGGEGKLNEQFF.

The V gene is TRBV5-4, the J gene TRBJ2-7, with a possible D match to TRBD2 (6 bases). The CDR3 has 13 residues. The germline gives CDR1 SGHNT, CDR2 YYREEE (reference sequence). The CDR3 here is CVSSRETGNEQYF. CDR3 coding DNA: TGTGTTTCCTCCCGGGAGACGGGGAACGAGCAGTACTTC.

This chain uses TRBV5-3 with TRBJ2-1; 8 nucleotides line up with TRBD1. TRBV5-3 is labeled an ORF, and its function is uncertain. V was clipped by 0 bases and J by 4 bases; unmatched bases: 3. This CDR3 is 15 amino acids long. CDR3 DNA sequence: TGTGCCAGAAGCTTGGGGACAGGGTATTACAATGAGCAGTTCTTC. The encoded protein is CARSLGTGYYNEQFF.

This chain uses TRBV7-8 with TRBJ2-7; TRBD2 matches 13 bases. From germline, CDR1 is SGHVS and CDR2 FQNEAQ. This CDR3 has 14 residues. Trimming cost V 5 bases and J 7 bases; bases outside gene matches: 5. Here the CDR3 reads CASSLPGLAGEQYF. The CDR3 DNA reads TGTGCCAGCAGCCTTCCGGGACTAGCGGGGGAGCAGTACTTC.

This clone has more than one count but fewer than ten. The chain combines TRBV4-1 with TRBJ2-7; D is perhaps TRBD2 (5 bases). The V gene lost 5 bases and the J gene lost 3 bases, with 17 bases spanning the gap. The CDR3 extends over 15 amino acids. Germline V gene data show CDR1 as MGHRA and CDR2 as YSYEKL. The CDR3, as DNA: TGCGCCAGCAGCTCCCGTCCCCCCGGGGACTACGAGCAGTACTTC. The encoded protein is CASSSRPPGDYEQYF.

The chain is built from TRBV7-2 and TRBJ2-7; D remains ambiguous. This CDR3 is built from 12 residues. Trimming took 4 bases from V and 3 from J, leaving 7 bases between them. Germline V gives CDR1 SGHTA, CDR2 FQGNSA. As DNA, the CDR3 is TGTGCCAGCAGCTCTTCTCTCTACGAGCAGTACTTC. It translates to CASSSSLYEQYF. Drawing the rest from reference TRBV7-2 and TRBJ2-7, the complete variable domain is GAGVSQSPSNKVTEKGKDVELRCDPISGHTALYWYRQSLGQGLEFLIYFQGNSAPDKSGLPSDRFSAERTGGSVSTLTIQRTQQEDSAVYLCASSSSLYEQYFGPGTRLTVT.

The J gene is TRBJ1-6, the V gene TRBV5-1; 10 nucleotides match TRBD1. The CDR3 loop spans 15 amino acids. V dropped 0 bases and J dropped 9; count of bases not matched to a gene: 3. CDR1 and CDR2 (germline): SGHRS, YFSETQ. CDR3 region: CASSLEGTGVSPLHF. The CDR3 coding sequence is TGCGCCAGCAGCTTGGAGGGGACAGGGGTTTCACCCCTCCACTTT.